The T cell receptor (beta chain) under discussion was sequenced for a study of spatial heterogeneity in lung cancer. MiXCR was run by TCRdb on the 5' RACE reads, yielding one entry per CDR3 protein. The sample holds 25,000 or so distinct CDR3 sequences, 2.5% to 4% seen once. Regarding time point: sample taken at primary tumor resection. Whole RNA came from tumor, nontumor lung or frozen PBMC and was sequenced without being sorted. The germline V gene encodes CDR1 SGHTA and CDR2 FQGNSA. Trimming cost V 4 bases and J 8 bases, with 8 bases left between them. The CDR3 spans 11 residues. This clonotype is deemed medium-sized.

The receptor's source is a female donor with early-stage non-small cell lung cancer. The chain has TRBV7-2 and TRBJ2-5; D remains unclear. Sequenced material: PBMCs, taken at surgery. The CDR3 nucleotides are TGTGCCAGCAGCTCCCTAGGAACCCAGTACTTC. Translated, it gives CASSSLGTQYF.